One and the same sample provided the 7 T cell receptor beta chains below, sequenced in a study of cytomegalovirus exposure and HLA in healthy donors listed by TCRdb under 2017. The method behind the library was the immunoSEQ multiplex PCR assay. A mixture of 60 forward primers for TCR Vbeta segments and 13 reverse primers for TCR Jbeta segments was used in the multiplex PCR. This is the immuneACCESS table as TCRdb keeps it, with only in-frame sequences that have V and J called. A part of the clones is gone; compared with another copy, unresolved V genes explain less than half, and the rest is unexplained. The sample table holds about 170,000 clones, of which roughly 84% were seen once. About 2.7% of the sample rests with the top ten. The source material was PBMCs. The source of these receptors is a young man in good health and CMV-seropositive.

This clone was seen a single time. V usage is TRBV9 and J usage is TRBJ2-2; no firm D call. Trimming took off 0 bases at V and 2 bases at J, with 5 bases between the two ends. In germline, CDR1 is SGDLS, CDR2 YYNGEE. This CDR3 is built from 14 residues. This CDR3 is CASSVGANTGELFF. For the CDR3, the DNA is TGTGCCAGCAGCGTAGGAGCAAACACCGGGGAGCTGTTTTTT.

The V call is TRBV25-1, the J call TRBJ2-2, with D perhaps matching TRBD2 (5 bases). In germline, CDR1 is MGHDK, CDR2 SYGVNS. Trimming cost V 2 bases and J 4 bases, with 14 bases left between them. This CDR3 spans 16 amino acids. The CDR3 sequence is CASSETTGSATGELFF. DNA for the CDR3: TGTGCCAGCAGTGAAACAACGGGGTCGGCCACCGGGGAGCTGTTTTTT. The entire variable domain, with the rest obtained from reference TRBV25-1 and TRBJ2-2, is as follows: EADIYQTPRYLVIGTGKKITLECSQTMGHDKMYWYQQDPGMELHLIHYSYGVNSTEKGDLSSESTVSRIRTEHFPLTLESARPSHTSQYLCASSETTGSATGELFFGEGSRLTVL.

This clone was detected only a few times. For the CDR3, the DNA is TGTGCCAGTAGACCGGGACAGGGCTATGAGCAGTTCTTC. As protein: CASRPGQGYEQFF. The chain couples TRBV19 to TRBJ2-1, with 9 nucleotides matching TRBD1. Germline V CDR1 and CDR2: LNHDA, SQIVND (reference sequence). The CDR3 loop spans 13 amino acids. With V trimmed by 6 bases and J by 8 bases, 5 bases remained unmatched.

This chain uses TRBV4-2 with TRBJ2-7; D is undetermined. Germline V gene lookup returns CDR1 LGHNA and CDR2 YNFKEQ. V was trimmed by 1 base and J by 6 bases, leaving 16 bases between them. The CDR3 covers 15 residues. CDR3 protein: CASSQVPPLIAEQYF. In DNA, the CDR3 is TGTGCCAGCAGCCAAGTTCCGCCGTTAATAGCCGAGCAGTACTTC.

V is TRBV2 and J is TRBJ2-5; 9 nucleotides match TRBD1. The V and J ends lost 4 bases and 5 bases, in that order; junction bases with no gene match: 5. Germline CDR1 SNHLY, CDR2 FYNNEI. The CDR3 runs to 14 residues. The CDR3: CASSATGGAETQYF. CDR3 in DNA: TGTGCCAGCAGTGCCACAGGGGGCGCGGAGACCCAGTACTTC. Based on the CDR3 plus reference TRBV2 and TRBJ2-5, the full variable domain is EPEVTQTPSHQVTQMGQEVILRCVPISNHLYFYWYRQILGQKVEFLVSFYNNEISEKSEIFDDQFSVERPDGSNFTLKIRSTKLEDSAMYFCASSATGGAETQYFGPGTRLLVL.

The chain has TRBV7-3 and TRBJ2-1; TRBD2 aligns across 10 bases. CDR3 size: 15 residues. V dropped 5 bases and J dropped 6; count of bases not matched to a gene: 7. CDR1 is SGHTA and CDR2 is FQGTGA in the germline V gene. CDR3 sequence (DNA): TGTGCCAGCAGCCCCGGGGTAGCGGGAGGCAATGAGCAGTTCTTC. Its protein is CASSPGVAGGNEQFF.

The rearrangement joins TRBV6-5 to TRBJ2-5; 10 positions agree with TRBD2. This CDR3 has 15 residues. Germline trimming cut 6 bases from V and 5 bases from J; bases unmatched to any gene: 9. The germline V gene has CDR1 MNHEY and CDR2 SVGAGI. CDR3 DNA: TGTGCCAGCAGGCCGCTAGCGGGAGTGGGCGAGACCCAGTACTTC. As protein: CASRPLAGVGETQYF.